A selection of T cell receptor beta chains follows, all from one sample in a study of regulatory T cells in long-lasting Graves disease. TCRdb redid the calling of the multiplex PCR reads with MiXCR, one entry per CDR3 protein. The sample carries 500,000 or so distinct CDR3 sequences, about 16% recorded once. This same sample was also part of a study on T cells in Graves' hyperthyroidism and ophthalmopathy.

The input for sequencing was peripheral blood mononuclear cells (PBMCs), taken at new diagnosis, from a patient treated with antithyroid drugs. These receptors originate from a woman aged 40-60 years with Graves disease. The CDR3 runs from the conserved cysteine through the conserved F or W. D genes are given only for firm matches. The size field is filled for only some rows; it gives once, few, many or a size class.

V	J	D	size	CDR3	DNA
TRBV9	TRBJ2-3	NA	many	CASSQTVRGTDTQYF	TGTGCCAGCAGCCAGACGGTCCGGGGAACAGATACGCAGTATTTT
TRBV2	TRBJ1-2	NA	few	CARLGAAYYGYTF	TGTGCCAGACTGGGCGCCGCTTACTATGGCTACACCTTC
TRBV5-4	TRBJ2-2	TRBD2	NA	CASSPGPLAGDTGELFF	TGTGCCAGCAGCCCGGGTCCCCTAGCGGGGGACACCGGGGAGCTGTTTTTT
TRBV15	TRBJ2-2	NA	many	CATSDGTLTGELFF	TGTGCCACCAGCGACGGGACTCTAACCGGGGAGCTGTTTTTT
TRBV19	TRBJ2-7	TRBD1	NA	CASSIDLGTGGEQYF	TGTGCCAGTAGTATAGATCTTGGGACAGGAGGCGAGCAGTACTTC
TRBV2	TRBJ1-1	NA	NA	CASNGGGTEAFF	TGTGCCAGCAACGGGGGAGGCACTGAAGCTTTCTTT
TRBV29-1	TRBJ1-1	NA	many	CSVGGQYATEAFF	TGCAGCGTTGGGGGACAATACGCCACTGAAGCTTTCTTT
TRBV7-9	TRBJ2-2	NA	few	CASSRWLDYTGELFF	TGTGCCAGCAGCCGCTGGCTAGACTACACCGGGGAGCTGTTTTTT
TRBV4-1	TRBJ2-3	NA	few	CASSQVPGGRTDTQYF	TGCGCCAGCAGCCAAGTTCCGGGGGGCCGCACAGATACGCAGTATTTT
TRBV2	TRBJ2-3	TRBD2	many	CASMTSGGVDTQYF	TGTGCCAGCATGACTAGCGGGGGAGTAGATACGCAGTATTTT
TRBV11-2	TRBJ2-4	TRBD2	NA	CASSLRASGGNIQYF	TGTGCCAGCAGCTTAAGGGCTAGCGGGGGGAACATTCAGTACTTC
TRBV29-1	TRBJ2-5	NA	few	CSVSQGNQETQYF	TGCAGCGTCTCTCAGGGGAACCAAGAGACCCAGTACTTC
TRBV3-1	TRBJ1-6	TRBD1	few	CASSQDRDRDWDNSPLHF	TGTGCCAGCAGCCAAGATAGGGACAGGGATTGGGATAATTCACCCCTCCACTTT
TRBV5-6	TRBJ1-5	NA	many	CASSLSGPNQPQHF	TGTGCCAGCAGCTTGTCTGGGCCAAATCAGCCCCAGCATTTT
TRBV10-3	TRBJ2-1	TRBD2	NA	CAISGTSGGAGEQFF	TGTGCCATCAGCGGGACTAGCGGGGGGGCGGGTGAGCAGTTCTTC
TRBV13	TRBJ2-7	NA	many	CASSYTGFEQYF	TGTGCCAGCAGCTATACAGGGTTCGAGCAGTACTTC
TRBV30	TRBJ1-4	NA	many	CAWSPPTAQNEKLFF	TGTGCCTGGAGCCCCCCGACAGCACAAAATGAAAAACTGTTTTTT
TRBV7-2	TRBJ1-4	NA	many	CASSLQGTTNEKLFF	TGTGCCAGCAGCTTACAGGGGACGACTAATGAAAAACTGTTTTTT
TRBV18	TRBJ2-7	TRBD1	many	CASSPDRSRTYEQYF	TGTGCCAGCTCACCGGACAGGTCGAGGACCTACGAGCAGTACTTC
TRBV5-6	TRBJ1-2	NA	NA	CASSLATGQYTF	TGTGCCAGCAGCTTGGCCACAGGACAGTACACCTTC